This entry lists 29 T cell receptor beta chains sequenced from one sample in a study of response to subunit inactivated influenza vaccine. In TCRdb, the RT-PCR reads were re-called with MiXCR into one record per CDR3 protein. Among around 500,000 distinct CDR3 sequences, about a tenth were seen once, and the ten largest hold 12%. The sample was PBMCs from blood, taken 45 days after vaccination. The source of these receptors is a man in his forties or fifties who received an inactivated influenza vaccine.

The gene calls are TRBV7-9 and TRBJ2-5, with a possible D match to TRBD2 (7 bases). CDR1 is SEHNR, CDR2 FQNEAQ, per germline (reference sequence). Trimming cost V 6 bases and J 2 bases, with 16 bases left between them. The CDR3 contains 15 residues. CDR3 bases: TGTGCCAGCAGTGACTGGGGGCGGGAGCAAGAGACCCAGTACTTC. Encoded protein: CASSDWGREQETQYF.

This clonotype was counted only a few times. The rearrangement uses TRBV30 and TRBJ2-1; 10 nucleotides agree with TRBD2. The CDR3 has 18 residues. Germline CDR1 reads GTSNPN; CDR2 reads SVGIG (reference sequence). The ends lost 2 bases at V and 0 bases at J; junction bases unmatched: 10. CDR3 bases: TGTGCCTGGAGTAAGGGGCTAGCGGGAGAAACCTCCTACAATGAGCAGTTCTTC. Translated: CAWSKGLAGETSYNEQFF.

This clonotype appeared a few times. The chain links TRBV10-3 to TRBJ2-3; tentatively, D is TRBD1 (6 bases). With 0 bases removed from V and 0 bases from J, the gap between germline ends came to 10 bases. Germline V lookup: CDR1 ENHRY, CDR2 SYGVKD. The CDR3 contains 16 residues. In nucleotides, the CDR3 is TGTGCCATCAGTGAGTCCAGTACAGGGAGCACAGATACGCAGTATTTT. This sequence encodes CAISESSTGSTDTQYF.

This clonotype was counted a few times. Sequence at one end of the junction differs from germline and may be a read error. The V call is TRBV5-8, the J call TRBJ2-3; a possible D gene is TRBD2 (7 bases). The CDR3 consists of 17 residues. The germline V gene encodes CDR1 SGHTS and CDR2 YDEGEE. The CDR3 spells CASTLGGGHRFTDTQYF. DNA for the CDR3: TGTGCCAGCACCTTGGGGGGGGGACACCGATTCACAGATACGCAGTATTTT.

The gene calls are TRBV28 and TRBJ2-7; 12 bases line up with TRBD2. The CDR3 is 16 amino acids. V lost 4 bases to trimming and J lost 5 bases; unmatched junction nucleotides: 9. Germline V gives CDR1 MDHEN, CDR2 SYDVKM. This chain's CDR3 is CASSSWTSGETDEQYF. The CDR3 bases are TGTGCCAGCAGTTCCTGGACTAGCGGGGAAACCGACGAGCAGTACTTC.

This clonotype was counted only a few times. The rearrangement joins TRBV19 to TRBJ2-1; TRBD2 matches at 8 bases. The CDR3 sequence is 16 residues long. Germline CDR1 and CDR2: LNHDA and SQIVND (reference sequence). V shed 5 bases, J shed 7 bases, and the junction held 13 bases outside the gene matches. The CDR3 reads CASSPGGRSLLNEQFF. The CDR3 DNA follows: TGTGCCAGTAGTCCGGGAGGGCGGTCTCTGTTGAATGAGCAGTTCTTC.

This clonotype was seen many times. This rearrangement joins TRBV6-1 to TRBJ2-3; D ambiguous. V gave up 7 bases and J gave up 6 bases, with 17 bases separating them. Germline CDR1 and CDR2: MNHNS and SASEGT. The CDR3 is 14 residues long. Written as DNA, the CDR3 is TGTGCCAGCACCGAAGCCCCCCCTGGGGATACGCAGTATTTT. Translation gives CASTEAPPGDTQYF.

This chain links TRBV29-1 with TRBJ2-7, with 9 nucleotides matching TRBD1. Trimming removed 4 bases from V and 6 bases from J; junction bases left unmatched: 7. Per the germline V gene, CDR1 is SQVTM and CDR2 is ANQGSEA. The CDR3 totals 13 residues. CDR3 region: CSVVHRGRVEQYF. CDR3 bases: TGCAGCGTTGTACACAGGGGGCGCGTCGAGCAGTACTTC.

A few counts support this clonotype. V and J are TRBV5-6 and TRBJ1-1, with unresolved D. This CDR3 contains 15 residues. The germline gives CDR1 SGHDT, CDR2 YYEEEE. Trimming left V 0 bases short and J 1 base short, with 10 bases between. CDR3 coding DNA: TGTGCCAGCAGCTTGGAAGACAATGAGAACACTGAAGCTTTCTTT. It encodes CASSLEDNENTEAFF.

The genes are TRBV11-2 and TRBJ2-6; weak D call: TRBD2 (5 bases). CDR1 is SGHAT and CDR2 is FQNNGV in the germline V gene. Trimming cost V 5 bases and J 1 base, with 18 bases left between them. The CDR3 consists of 18 residues. The CDR3 region is CASSPRGLPGSGANVLTF. In nucleotides, the CDR3 is TGTGCCAGCAGCCCTAGAGGGCTCCCCGGATCTGGGGCCAACGTCCTGACTTTC.

This clonotype was detected many times. The genes are TRBV9 and TRBJ2-1; 8 nucleotides line up with TRBD2. CDR1 is SGDLS and CDR2 is YYNGEE in the germline V gene. J lost 2 bases, V lost 3 bases, and 4 bases had no gene match. The CDR3 loop spans 15 amino acids. CDR3 DNA sequence: TGTGCCAGCAGCGAAACTAGCGGAACCTACAATGAGCAGTTCTTC. It encodes CASSETSGTYNEQFF. Full variable domain (outside the CDR3, taken from reference TRBV9 and TRBJ2-1): DSGVTQTPKHLITATGQRVTLRCSPRSGDLSVYWYQQSLDQGLQFLIQYYNGEERAKGNILERFSAQQFPDLHSELNLSSLELGDSALYFCASSETSGTYNEQFFGPGTRLTVL.

This clonotype was counted a few times. The chain carries TRBV10-3 and TRBJ1-6; D gene uncertain. CDR3 length: 13 residues. In germline, CDR1 is ENHRY, CDR2 SYGVKD. Trimming pared 7 bases from V and 7 bases from J, leaving 11 bases between. The CDR3 here is CAINQVENSPLHF. In DNA, the CDR3 is TGTGCCATCAATCAGGTCGAGAATTCACCCCTCCACTTT.

There are a few counts of this clonotype. This chain links TRBV20-1 with TRBJ2-5, with 8 bases that match TRBD2. The CDR3 is made up of 13 amino acids. V trimming: 3 bases; J trimming: 5 bases; junction bases outside the gene matches: 5. From germline, CDR1 is DFQATT and CDR2 SNEGSKA (reference sequence). The CDR3, as DNA: TGCAGTGCTAGGAAAGCGGGGGTTGAGACCCAGTACTTC. Translating gives CSARKAGVETQYF.

This rearrangement joins TRBV6-2 or TRBV6-3 to TRBJ2-3; perhaps TRBD2 as D (6 bases). The CDR3 sequence is 16 residues long. The V end was cut by 2 bases, the J end by 5 bases, with 17 bases between. Germline CDR1 MNHEY, CDR2 SVGEGT. CDR3 residues: CASSYQPSLGGDTQYF. CDR3 nucleotides: TGTGCCAGCAGTTACCAACCCTCGTTGGGGGGAGATACGCAGTATTTT.

This clonotype was counted only a few times. This chain links TRBV4-2 with TRBJ1-2, with a weak D call TRBD1 (5 bases). V dropped 0 bases and J dropped 3 bases, with 11 bases sitting between them. From germline, CDR1 is LGHNA and CDR2 YNFKEQ. The length of the CDR3 is 15 residues. This CDR3 reads CASSQDLGGYYGYTF. The CDR3 DNA reads as TGTGCCAGCAGCCAAGATCTCGGGGGGTACTATGGCTACACCTTC.

This clonotype was seen more than once but under ten times. The V gene is TRBV12-3 or TRBV12-4, the J gene TRBJ1-2, with D possibly matching TRBD1 (6 bases). V shed 5 bases and J shed 0 bases, with 10 bases lying between them. The CDR3 loop spans 14 amino acids. CDR3 sequence: CASSPGATNYGYTF. CDR3 coding DNA: TGTGCCAGCAGTCCAGGGGCCACTAACTATGGCTACACCTTC.

The rearrangement joins TRBV20-1 to TRBJ2-3; possibly TRBD1 for D (6 bases). Trimming shortened V by 5 bases and J by 0 bases, and 15 bases separated the two germline ends. Germline CDR1 and CDR2: DFQATT and SNEGSKA (reference sequence). This CDR3 region has 15 residues. The CDR3 here is CSAFYGQRSTDTQYF. The CDR3 DNA reads as TGCAGTGCTTTCTATGGACAGAGAAGCACAGATACGCAGTATTTT.

The chain links TRBV20-1 to TRBJ2-3; 8 bases line up with TRBD1. This CDR3 has 15 amino acids. Per germline, CDR1 DFQATT and CDR2 SNEGSKA (reference sequence). V lost 6 bases and J lost 6; bases outside the gene matches: 14. This CDR3 reads CSAPRPQGVKDTQYF. The CDR3 DNA is TGCAGTGCCCCAAGGCCACAGGGGGTCAAGGATACGCAGTATTTT.

The chain's CDR3 is CASSSSLLVDTGELFF. The CDR3 nucleotides read TGTGCCAGCAGTTCCTCCCTGTTAGTCGACACCGGGGAGCTGTTTTTT. The chain is built from TRBV12-3 or TRBV12-4 and TRBJ2-2, with D unresolved. Trimming shortened V by 4 bases and J by 3 bases, and 15 bases separated the two germline ends. The CDR3 sequence is 16 residues long.

The chain has TRBV7-8 and TRBJ1-1; 7 bases are a match to TRBD1. The V gene end was trimmed by 5 bases and the J gene end by 11 bases; junction bases not matched to a gene: 14. CDR1 and CDR2 (germline): SGHVS, FQNEAQ. There are 14 residues in the CDR3. As DNA, the CDR3 is TGTGCCAGCAGCCGTACCCGGGACAGCCTTAGGGCTTTCTTT. It specifies CASSRTRDSLRAFF.

The CDR3 sequence: CASSLGLATNEKLFF. The CDR3 bases are TGTGCCAGCAGCTTAGGTTTAGCAACTAATGAAAAACTGTTTTTT. V usage is TRBV11-2 and J usage is TRBJ1-4; D is uncertain. Germline CDR1 and CDR2: SGHAT and FQNNGV. The CDR3 consists of 15 residues. V lost 1 base to trimming and J lost 0 bases, with 6 bases between them.

The chain joins TRBV20-1 to TRBJ2-5, with TRBD2 identical over 9 bases. The germline CDR1 and CDR2 sequences are DFQATT and SNEGSKA (reference sequence). Trimming at V came to 7 bases and at J to 7 bases, leaving 13 bases not matched to a gene. This CDR3 contains 14 residues. The CDR3 DNA is TGCAGTGTGCGGGAGGGCCGGGTGGGACGGACCCAGTACTTC. It is translated as CSVREGRVGRTQYF.

The V call is TRBV7-2, the J call TRBJ2-7, with 10 bases identical to TRBD1. V lost 6 bases to trimming and J lost 3 bases; unmatched junction nucleotides: 11. CDR3 length equals 16 residues. Per germline, CDR1 SGHTA and CDR2 FQGNSA. CDR3 in DNA: TGTGCCAGCAGTCCTAGCCTGGGACAGGGGAACTACGAGCAGTACTTC. Protein: CASSPSLGQGNYEQYF.

This clonotype occurred many times. This sequence joins TRBV12-3 or TRBV12-4 and TRBJ2-7, with 8 positions matching TRBD1. With 5 bases clipped from V and 3 bases from J, the junction kept 9 bases outside the gene matches. The CDR3 consists of 15 residues. CDR3 in amino acids: CASSQRTGTVYEQYF. CDR3 nucleotide sequence: TGTGCCAGCAGTCAGAGGACAGGGACAGTCTACGAGCAGTACTTC.

This clonotype was seen repeatedly, ten times or more. The rearrangement links TRBV5-1 to TRBJ2-3; no reliable D call. Deletions cut 0 bases from V and 2 bases from J, with 10 bases between. The CDR3 is 15 amino acids. Germline V gene sequence: CDR1 SGHRS, CDR2 YFSETQ. Here the CDR3 DNA reads TGCGCCAGCAGCTTGGGCGGAGCACTCACAGATACGCAGTATTTT. It translates to CASSLGGALTDTQYF.

On this clonotype itself: A much larger clonotype is one base distant, so this may be a read error. The chain couples TRBV20-1 to TRBJ2-3; no firm D call. V lost 4 bases, J lost 2 bases, and 10 bases lay in between. Germline V CDR1 and CDR2: DFQATT, SNEGSKA (reference sequence). CDR3 length: 13 residues. The CDR3 DNA reads TGCAGTGCTAACCGGTACACCACAGATACGCAGTATTTT. Translated, it gives CSANRYTTDTQYF.

The V call is TRBV27, the J call TRBJ2-7; 11 bases are shared with TRBD1. Losses at the gene ends were 4 bases for V and 4 bases for J; bases not matched to a gene: 9. CDR1 is MNHEY and CDR2 is SMNVEV in the germline V gene (reference sequence). The CDR3 sequence is 16 residues long. The CDR3 here is CASSWTGQGVMYEQYF. The CDR3 DNA reads TGTGCCAGCAGTTGGACGGGACAGGGGGTTATGTACGAGCAGTACTTC.

This clonotype came up a few times. The chain couples TRBV20-1 to TRBJ2-7; TRBD1 is a possible D gene (7 bases). The V end lost 3 bases, the J end lost 6 bases, and 18 bases lay between the germline ends. The CDR3 sequence is 14 residues long. Germline V gene data show CDR1 as DFQATT and CDR2 as SNEGSKA (reference sequence). CDR3 nucleotides: TGCAGTGCTAGTACCTACAGACAGGGAGGCGAGCAGTACTTC. Amino acids: CSASTYRQGGEQYF.

V usage is TRBV15 and J usage is TRBJ2-1, with D possibly called TRBD1 or TRBD2 (5 bases each). Trimming took 6 bases from V and 7 from J, leaving 19 bases between them. Germline lookup yields CDR1 LNHNV and CDR2 YYDKDF (reference sequence). CDR3 length: 15 amino acids. CDR3 loop: CATSEVRVGDNEQFF. The CDR3 coding sequence is TGTGCCACCAGTGAGGTCAGGGTGGGGGATAATGAGCAGTTCTTC.